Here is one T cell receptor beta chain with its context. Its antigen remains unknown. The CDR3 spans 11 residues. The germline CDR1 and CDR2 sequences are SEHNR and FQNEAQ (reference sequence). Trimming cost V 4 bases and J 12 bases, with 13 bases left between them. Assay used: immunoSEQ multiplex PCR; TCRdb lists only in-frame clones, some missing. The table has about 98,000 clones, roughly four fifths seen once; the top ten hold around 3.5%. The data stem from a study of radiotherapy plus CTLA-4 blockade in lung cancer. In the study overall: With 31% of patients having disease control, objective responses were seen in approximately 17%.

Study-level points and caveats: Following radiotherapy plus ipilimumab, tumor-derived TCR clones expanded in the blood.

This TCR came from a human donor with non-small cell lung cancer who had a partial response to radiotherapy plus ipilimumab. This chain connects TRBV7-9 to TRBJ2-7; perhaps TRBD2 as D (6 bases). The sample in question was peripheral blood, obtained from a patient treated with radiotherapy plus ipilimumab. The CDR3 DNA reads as TGTGCCAGCAGCTCGACCCGGGAGTTGTACTTC. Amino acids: CASSSTRELYF.